The source of this T cell receptor beta chain is a study of OX40 agonist ivuxolimab in advanced cancers. Whole-study context: The patients got ivuxolimab, which is an agonistic anti-OX40 (CD134) antibody. Whole-study findings and limits: Clonal expansion by week 6 occurred in CD4+ and CD8+ blood T cells (at 0.1 to 3.0 mg/kg). Expanded clones were, on average, more numerous in CD8+ T cells than in CD4+.

The data were produced by immunoSEQ multiplex PCR, yet TCRdb's version contains in-frame clones alone and is incomplete. The table lists about 100,000 clones, around 89% of them singletons. Trimming stripped 5 bases from V and 3 bases from J, with 26 bases between. The CDR3 length is 18 residues. Germline CDR1 SNHLY, CDR2 FYNNEI. Regarding this clone: Its antigen is not identified.

This chain links TRBV2 with TRBJ2-7, with D possibly being TRBD1 (5 bases). The sequencing here drew on CD4+ or CD8+ T cells sorted from blood, taken in a trial of the OX40 agonist ivuxolimab. The TCR sequence derives from an adult with an advanced solid tumor such as melanoma, head and neck, liver or kidney cancer. The CDR3, as DNA: TGTGCCAGCAGTCCCAGCGAACTTCGGGTAATAGGGGTCTACGAGCAGTACTTC. This codes for CASSPSELRVIGVYEQYF.